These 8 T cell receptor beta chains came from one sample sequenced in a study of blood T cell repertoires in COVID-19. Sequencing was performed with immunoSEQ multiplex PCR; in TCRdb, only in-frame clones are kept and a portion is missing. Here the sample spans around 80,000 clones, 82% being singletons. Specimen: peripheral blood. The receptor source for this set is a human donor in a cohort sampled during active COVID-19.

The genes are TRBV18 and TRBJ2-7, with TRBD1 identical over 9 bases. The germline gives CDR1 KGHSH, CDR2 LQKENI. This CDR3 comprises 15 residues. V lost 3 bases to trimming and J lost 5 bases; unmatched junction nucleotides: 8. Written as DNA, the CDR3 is TGTGCCAGCTCACCCTCACAGGGGGCGAGAAACGAGCAGTACTTC. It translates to CASSPSQGARNEQYF.

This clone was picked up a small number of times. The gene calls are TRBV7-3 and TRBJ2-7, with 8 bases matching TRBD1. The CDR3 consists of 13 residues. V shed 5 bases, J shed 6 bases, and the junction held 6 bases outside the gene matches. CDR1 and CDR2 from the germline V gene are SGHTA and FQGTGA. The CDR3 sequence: CASSKGQAGEQYF. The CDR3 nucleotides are TGTGCCAGCAGCAAGGGACAGGCTGGCGAGCAGTACTTC.

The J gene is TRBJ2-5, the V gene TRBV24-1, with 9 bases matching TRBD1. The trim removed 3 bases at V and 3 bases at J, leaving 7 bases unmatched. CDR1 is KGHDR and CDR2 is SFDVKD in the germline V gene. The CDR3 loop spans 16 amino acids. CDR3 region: CATSDQTGGPEETQYF. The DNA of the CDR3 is TGTGCCACCAGTGATCAGACAGGGGGACCGGAAGAGACCCAGTACTTC.

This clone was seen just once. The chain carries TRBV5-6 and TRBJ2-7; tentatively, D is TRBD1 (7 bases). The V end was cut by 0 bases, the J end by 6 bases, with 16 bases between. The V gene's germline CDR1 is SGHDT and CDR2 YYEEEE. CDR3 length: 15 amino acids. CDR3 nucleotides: TGTGCCAGCAGCTTGGATAGGGGGGACAGCGGCGAGCAGTACTTC. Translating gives CASSLDRGDSGEQYF.

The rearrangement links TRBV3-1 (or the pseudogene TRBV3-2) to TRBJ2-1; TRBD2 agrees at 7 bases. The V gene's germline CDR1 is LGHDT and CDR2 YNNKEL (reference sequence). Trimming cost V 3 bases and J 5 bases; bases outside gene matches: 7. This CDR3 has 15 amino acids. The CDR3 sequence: CASSQMSSGHNEQFF. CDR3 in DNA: TGTGCCAGCAGCCAGATGTCTAGCGGTCACAATGAGCAGTTCTTC.

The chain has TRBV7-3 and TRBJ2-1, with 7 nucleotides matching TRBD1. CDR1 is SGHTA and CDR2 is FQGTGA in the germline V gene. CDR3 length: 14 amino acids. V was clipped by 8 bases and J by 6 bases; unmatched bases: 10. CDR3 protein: CASAWDRTPNEQFF. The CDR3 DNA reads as TGTGCCAGCGCCTGGGACAGAACTCCCAATGAGCAGTTCTTC.

The CDR3 sequence: CASSYRGEVTGELFF. The CDR3 DNA reads TGTGCCAGCAGCTACAGGGGAGAGGTCACCGGGGAGCTGTTTTTT. The V gene is TRBV3-1 (or the pseudogene TRBV3-2), the J gene TRBJ2-2; 7 nucleotides align to TRBD1. The CDR3 extends over 15 amino acids. With V trimmed by 5 bases and J by 4 bases, 7 bases remained unmatched. CDR1 and CDR2 from the germline V gene are LGHDT and YNNKEL (reference sequence).

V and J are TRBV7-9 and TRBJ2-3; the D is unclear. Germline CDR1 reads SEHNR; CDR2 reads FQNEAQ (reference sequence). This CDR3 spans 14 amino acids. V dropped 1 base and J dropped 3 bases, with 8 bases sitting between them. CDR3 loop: CASSLVEVTDTQYF. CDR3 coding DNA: TGTGCCAGCAGCTTAGTCGAGGTTACAGATACGCAGTATTTT.